The 25 T cell receptor beta chains below were found in one sample sequenced in a study of monozygotic twins with inflammatory bowel disease. TCRdb reprocessed the 5' RACE reads; each CDR3 protein has one entry and no DNA is given. The sample has around 190,000 distinct CDR3 sequences; the top ten hold 1.6%. Sequenced sample: blood. Receptors were obtained from a human donor with ulcerative colitis or Crohn's disease, or a healthy co-twin of an affected twin (not recorded which).

This CDR3 reads CASSGAGGVYNEQFF. This chain joins TRBV2 and TRBJ2-1; TCRdb picks TRBD1, but there is no DNA to check that call. The CDR3 covers 15 residues. CDR1 is SNHLY, CDR2 FYNNEI, per germline.

This sequence joins TRBV7-2 and TRBJ2-7; TCRdb picks TRBD1, but there is no DNA to check that call. CDR1 is SGHTA and CDR2 is FQGNSA in the germline V gene. This CDR3 region has 15 residues. This CDR3 reads CASSLGDGGLYEQYF.

The CDR3 reads CSVWDRGPNEQFF. The chain carries TRBV29-1 and TRBJ2-1; TCRdb returns TRBD1, unconfirmable since there is no DNA. Germline V gene data show CDR1 as SQVTM and CDR2 as ANQGSEA. CDR3 length: 13 residues.

V is TRBV20-1 and J is TRBJ2-7; TCRdb gives TRBD1 as the D gene, but with no DNA this cannot be confirmed. Per germline, CDR1 DFQATT and CDR2 SNEGSKA (reference sequence). The CDR3 extends over 14 amino acids. CDR3: CSADRQGAVYEQYF.

The V gene is TRBV12-3 or TRBV12-4, the J gene TRBJ1-1; TCRdb outputs TRBD1, but without DNA this stays unchecked. The CDR3 is made up of 16 amino acids. CDR3 residues: CATHGGQGARGTEAFF.

V gene TRBV13 combines with J gene TRBJ1-2; without DNA, the TCRdb call of TRBD1 cannot be checked. The CDR3 extends over 16 amino acids. In germline, CDR1 is PRHDT, CDR2 FYEKMQ (reference sequence). The CDR3 sequence is CASSLGRARAGYGYTF.

V gene TRBV18 combines with J gene TRBJ1-2. The CDR3 consists of 13 residues. CDR1 is KGHSH and CDR2 is LQKENI in the germline V gene. CDR3 sequence: CASSRTASYGYTF.

V usage is TRBV9 and J usage is TRBJ2-1; the D call from TCRdb, TRBD1, cannot be confirmed without DNA. CDR3 length: 18 residues. Germline V lookup: CDR1 SGDLS, CDR2 YYNGEE. CDR3 in amino acids: CASSLTWARGGSYNEQFF. Complete variable domain (other parts from reference TRBV9 and TRBJ2-1): DSGVTQTPKHLITATGQRVTLRCSPRSGDLSVYWYQQSLDQGLQFLIQYYNGEERAKGNILERFSAQQFPDLHSELNLSSLELGDSALYFCASSLTWARGGSYNEQFFGPGTRLTVL.

The V gene is TRBV7-9, the J gene TRBJ2-7; the TCRdb call, TRBD1, lacks DNA for checking. Germline V lookup: CDR1 SEHNR, CDR2 FQNEAQ (reference sequence). CDR3 length equals 13 residues. CDR3 sequence reads: CASSWGQTYEQYF.

This chain uses TRBV3-1 with TRBJ2-5. In germline, CDR1 is LGHDT, CDR2 YNNKEL (reference sequence). This CDR3 is built from 12 residues. CDR3 sequence reads: CASSQEWETQYF.

The chain uses TRBV5-1 and TRBJ1-6; the D call of TRBD1 rests on TCRdb alone, since no DNA is present to check it. Germline CDR1 reads SGHRS; CDR2 reads YFSETQ. The CDR3 totals 15 residues. CDR3 region: CASSLLDRENSPLHF.

The V call is TRBV20-1, the J call TRBJ2-7. In germline, CDR1 is DFQATT, CDR2 SNEGSKA (reference sequence). CDR3 size: 14 residues. CDR3 sequence: CSARAGRSSYEQYF.

The chain has TRBV20-1 and TRBJ1-6; no DNA is available, so the TRBD1 call from TCRdb remains unchecked. Germline V gene lookup returns CDR1 DFQATT and CDR2 SNEGSKA (reference sequence). The CDR3 covers 15 residues. CDR3 sequence reads: CSAFPWPGSNSPLHF.

This rearrangement joins TRBV5-1 to TRBJ2-3. This CDR3 region has 12 residues. The germline V gene encodes CDR1 SGHRS and CDR2 YFSETQ. CDR3 protein: CASSFPTDTQHF.

The V gene is TRBV7-2, the J gene TRBJ1-2; the D call from TCRdb, TRBD1, cannot be confirmed without DNA. In germline, CDR1 is SGHTA, CDR2 FQGNSA. This CDR3 contains 15 residues. CDR3 sequence: CASSLARQVGYGYTF. The full variable domain, completed using reference TRBV7-2 and TRBJ1-2, is GAGVSQSPSNKVTEKGKDVELRCDPISGHTALYWYRQSLGQGLEFLIYFQGNSAPDKSGLPSDRFSAERTGGSVSTLTIQRTQQEDSAVYLCASSLARQVGYGYTFGSGTRLTVV.

This chain joins TRBV19 and TRBJ2-1; there is no DNA to check the TCRdb D call of TRBD1. The CDR3 runs 15 residues. Germline V lookup: CDR1 LNHDA, CDR2 SQIVND (reference sequence). CDR3 in amino acids: CASRQGTGGFNEQFF.

This chain links TRBV7-9 with TRBJ1-1. This CDR3 spans 14 amino acids. Germline CDR1 SEHNR, CDR2 FQNEAQ (reference sequence). CDR3 loop: CASSYARPNTEAFF.

The gene calls are TRBV5-1 and TRBJ2-1; without DNA, the TCRdb call of TRBD2 cannot be checked. CDR1 is SGHRS and CDR2 is YFSETQ in the germline V gene. The CDR3 is 17 amino acids. CDR3 protein: CASSLLPGTSGYNEQFF.

V is TRBV25-1 and J is TRBJ2-5; the TCRdb D gene call, TRBD1, has no DNA to confirm it. Germline V gene sequence: CDR1 MGHDK, CDR2 SYGVNS. The CDR3 is 15 amino acids. The CDR3 sequence: CASSEQGPRGETQYF.

The chain carries TRBV27 and TRBJ2-7; lacking DNA, the TRBD1 call made by TCRdb goes unchecked. CDR1 MNHEY and CDR2 SMNVEV come from the germline V gene (reference sequence). This CDR3 has 16 amino acids. CDR3 region: CASSPAPGQGVYEQYF.

The rearrangement uses TRBV7-3 and TRBJ1-1. Looked up from germline, CDR1 is SGHTA and CDR2 is FQGTGA. CDR3 length: 15 residues. The CDR3 reads CASSPAKAGNTEAFF.

The gene calls are TRBV2 and TRBJ1-6. Germline CDR1 is SNHLY and CDR2 is FYNNEI. CDR3 length: 13 residues. CDR3: CASRGSINSPLHF.

The CDR3 is CSAPRAGDIHEQYF. The chain employs TRBV20-1 and TRBJ2-7; TCRdb proposes TRBD1, but this gene call is untestable without DNA. The length of the CDR3 is 14 residues. CDR1 and CDR2 (germline): DFQATT, SNEGSKA (reference sequence).

The genes are TRBV6-5 and TRBJ2-7; TCRdb returns TRBD1, unconfirmable since there is no DNA. CDR3 size: 15 residues. The V gene's germline CDR1 is MNHEY and CDR2 SVGAGI. The CDR3 spells CASSYSPTVTYEQYF.

The chain's CDR3 is CASTYVGGPYNEQFF. This chain joins TRBV12-3 or TRBV12-4 and TRBJ2-1; there is no DNA to check the TCRdb D call of TRBD2. CDR3 size: 15 residues.